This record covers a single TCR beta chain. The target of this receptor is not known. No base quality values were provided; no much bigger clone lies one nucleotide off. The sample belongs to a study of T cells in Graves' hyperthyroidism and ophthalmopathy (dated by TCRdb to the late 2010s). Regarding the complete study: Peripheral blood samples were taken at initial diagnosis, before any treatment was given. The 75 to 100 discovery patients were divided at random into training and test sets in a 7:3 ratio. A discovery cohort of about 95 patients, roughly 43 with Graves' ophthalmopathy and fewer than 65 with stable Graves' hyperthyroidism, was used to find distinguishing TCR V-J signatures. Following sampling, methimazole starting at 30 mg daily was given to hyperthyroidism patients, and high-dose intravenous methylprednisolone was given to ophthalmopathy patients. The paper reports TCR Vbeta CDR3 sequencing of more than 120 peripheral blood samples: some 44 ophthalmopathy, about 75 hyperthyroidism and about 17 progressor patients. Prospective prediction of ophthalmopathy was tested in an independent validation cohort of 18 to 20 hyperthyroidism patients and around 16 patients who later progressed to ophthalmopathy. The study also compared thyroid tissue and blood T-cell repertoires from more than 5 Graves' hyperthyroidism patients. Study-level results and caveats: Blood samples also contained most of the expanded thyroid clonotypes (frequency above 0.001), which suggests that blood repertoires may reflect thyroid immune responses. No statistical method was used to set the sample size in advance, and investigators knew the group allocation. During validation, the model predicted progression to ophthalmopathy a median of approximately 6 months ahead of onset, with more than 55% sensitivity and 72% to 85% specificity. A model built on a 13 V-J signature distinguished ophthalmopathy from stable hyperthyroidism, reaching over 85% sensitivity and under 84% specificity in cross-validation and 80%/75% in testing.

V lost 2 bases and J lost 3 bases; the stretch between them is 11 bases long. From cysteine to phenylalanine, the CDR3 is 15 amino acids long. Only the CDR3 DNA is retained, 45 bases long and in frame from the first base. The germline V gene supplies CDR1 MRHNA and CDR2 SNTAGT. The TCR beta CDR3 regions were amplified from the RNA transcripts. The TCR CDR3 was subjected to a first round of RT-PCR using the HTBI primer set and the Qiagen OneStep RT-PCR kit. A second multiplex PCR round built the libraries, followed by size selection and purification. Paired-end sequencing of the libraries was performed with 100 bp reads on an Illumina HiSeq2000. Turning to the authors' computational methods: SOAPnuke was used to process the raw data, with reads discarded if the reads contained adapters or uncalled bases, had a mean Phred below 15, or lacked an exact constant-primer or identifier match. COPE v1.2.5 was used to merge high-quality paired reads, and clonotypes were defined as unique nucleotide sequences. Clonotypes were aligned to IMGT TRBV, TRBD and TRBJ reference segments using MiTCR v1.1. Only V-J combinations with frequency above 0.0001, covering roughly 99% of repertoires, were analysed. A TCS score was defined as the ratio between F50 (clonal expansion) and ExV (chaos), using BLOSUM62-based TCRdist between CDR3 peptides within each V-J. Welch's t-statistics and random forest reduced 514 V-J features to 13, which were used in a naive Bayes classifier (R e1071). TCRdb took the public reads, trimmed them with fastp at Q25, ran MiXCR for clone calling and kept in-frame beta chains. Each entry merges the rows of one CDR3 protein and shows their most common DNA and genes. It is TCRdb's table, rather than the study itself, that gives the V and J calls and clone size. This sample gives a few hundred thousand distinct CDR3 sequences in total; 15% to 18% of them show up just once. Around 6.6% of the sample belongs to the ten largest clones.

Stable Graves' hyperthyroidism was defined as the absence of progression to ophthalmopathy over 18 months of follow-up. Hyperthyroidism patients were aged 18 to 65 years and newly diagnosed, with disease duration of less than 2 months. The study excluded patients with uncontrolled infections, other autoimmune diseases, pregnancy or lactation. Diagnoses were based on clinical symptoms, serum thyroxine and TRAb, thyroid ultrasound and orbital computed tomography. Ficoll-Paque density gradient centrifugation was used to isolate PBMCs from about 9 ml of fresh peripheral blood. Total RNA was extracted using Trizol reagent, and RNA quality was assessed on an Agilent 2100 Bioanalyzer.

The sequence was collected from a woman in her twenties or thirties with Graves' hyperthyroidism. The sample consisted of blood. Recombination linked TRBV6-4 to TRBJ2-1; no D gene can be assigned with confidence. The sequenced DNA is TGTGCCAGCAGTGACCGTCCGGGCCTCTACAATGAGCAGTTCTTC. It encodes CASSDRPGLYNEQFF.